Presented here are 2 T cell receptor beta chains from one specimen sequenced in a study of blood T cell repertoires in COVID-19. Method: immunoSEQ multiplex PCR; TCRdb's copy keeps in-frame clones and lacks some. The table shows around 190,000 clones, with 75% to 85% occurring only once. Sequencing was done on a sample of peripheral blood. The receptors come from a woman between 40 and 50 years old with COVID-19, enrolled during active disease.

This chain joins TRBV19 and TRBJ2-2, with D possibly being TRBD1 (6 bases). Germline values: CDR1 LNHDA, CDR2 SQIVND (reference sequence). The CDR3 sequence is 15 residues long. Trimming removed 6 bases from V and 1 base from J, with 12 bases in between. The CDR3 reads CASSRQEMNTGELFF. The DNA of the CDR3 is TGTGCCAGTAGCAGACAGGAGATGAACACCGGGGAGCTGTTTTTT. Using reference TRBV19 and TRBJ2-2 for the parts outside the CDR3, the full variable domain is DGGITQSPKYLFRKEGQNVTLSCEQNLNHDAMYWYRQDPGQGLRLIYYSQIVNDFQKGDIAEGYSVSREKKESFPLTVTSAQKNPTAFYLCASSRQEMNTGELFFGEGSRLTVL.

The chain couples TRBV12-3 or TRBV12-4 to TRBJ1-2, with D hard to call. This CDR3 spans 13 amino acids. V was shortened by 5 bases and J by 2 bases, with 9 bases between the two germline ends. Here the CDR3 reads CASSVQTNYGYTF. The CDR3 bases are TGTGCCAGCAGTGTACAGACAAACTATGGCTACACCTTC.